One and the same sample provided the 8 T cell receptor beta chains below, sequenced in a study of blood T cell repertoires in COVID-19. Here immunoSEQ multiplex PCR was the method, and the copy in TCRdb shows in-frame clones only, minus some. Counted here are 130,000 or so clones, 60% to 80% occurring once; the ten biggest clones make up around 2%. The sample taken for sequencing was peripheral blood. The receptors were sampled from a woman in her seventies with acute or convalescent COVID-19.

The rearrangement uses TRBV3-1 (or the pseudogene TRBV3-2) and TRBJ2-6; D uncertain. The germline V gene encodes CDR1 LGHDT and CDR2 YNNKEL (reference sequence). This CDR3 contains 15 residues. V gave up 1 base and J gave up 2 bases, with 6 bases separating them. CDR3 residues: CASSQVGPGANVLTF. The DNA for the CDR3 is TGTGCCAGCAGCCAAGTGGGCCCTGGGGCCAACGTCCTGACTTTC.

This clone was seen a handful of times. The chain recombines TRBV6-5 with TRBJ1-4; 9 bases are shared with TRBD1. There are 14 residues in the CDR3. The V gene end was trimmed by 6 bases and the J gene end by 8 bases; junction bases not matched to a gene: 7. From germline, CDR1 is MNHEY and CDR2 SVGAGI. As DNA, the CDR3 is TGTGCCAGCAGGTTACAGGGGGCTCGAGAAAAACTGTTTTTT. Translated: CASRLQGAREKLFF.

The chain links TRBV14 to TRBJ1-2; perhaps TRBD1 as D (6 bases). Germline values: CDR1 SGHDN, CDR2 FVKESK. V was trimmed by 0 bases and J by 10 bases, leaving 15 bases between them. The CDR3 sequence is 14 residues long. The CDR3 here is CASSQDWGQGDYTF. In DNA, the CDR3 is TGTGCCAGCAGCCAAGATTGGGGGCAGGGTGACTACACCTTC.

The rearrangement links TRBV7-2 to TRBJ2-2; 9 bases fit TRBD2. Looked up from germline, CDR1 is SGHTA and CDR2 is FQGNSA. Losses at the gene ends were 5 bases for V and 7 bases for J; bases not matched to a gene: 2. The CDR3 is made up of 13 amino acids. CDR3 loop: CASSRGGGGELFF. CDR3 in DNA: TGTGCCAGCAGCCGCGGGGGGGGCGGGGAGCTGTTTTTT.

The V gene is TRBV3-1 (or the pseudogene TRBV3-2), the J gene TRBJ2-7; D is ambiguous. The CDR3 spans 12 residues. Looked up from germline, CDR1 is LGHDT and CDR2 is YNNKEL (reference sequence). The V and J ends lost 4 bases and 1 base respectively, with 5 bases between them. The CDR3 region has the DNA TGTGCCAGCAGCCCGAGGTCCTACGAGCAGTACTTC. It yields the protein CASSPRSYEQYF.

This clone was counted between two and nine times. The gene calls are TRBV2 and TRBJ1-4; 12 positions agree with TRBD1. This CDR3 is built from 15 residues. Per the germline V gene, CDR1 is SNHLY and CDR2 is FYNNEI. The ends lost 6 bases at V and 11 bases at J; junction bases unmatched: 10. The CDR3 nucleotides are TGTGCCAGCAGCCCCGGGACAGGGGGCGTTGGGAAACTGTTTTTT. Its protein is CASSPGTGGVGKLFF.

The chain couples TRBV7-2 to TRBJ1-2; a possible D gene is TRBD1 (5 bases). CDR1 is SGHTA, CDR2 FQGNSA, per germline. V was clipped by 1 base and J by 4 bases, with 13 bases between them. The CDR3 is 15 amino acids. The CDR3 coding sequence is TGTGCCAGCAGCTTAGTCGCGGGGACGGGCTATGGCTACACCTTC. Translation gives CASSLVAGTGYGYTF. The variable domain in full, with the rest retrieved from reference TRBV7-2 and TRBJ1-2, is GAGVSQSPSNKVTEKGKDVELRCDPISGHTALYWYRQSLGQGLEFLIYFQGNSAPDKSGLPSDRFSAERTGGSVSTLTIQRTQQEDSAVYLCASSLVAGTGYGYTFGSGTRLTVV.

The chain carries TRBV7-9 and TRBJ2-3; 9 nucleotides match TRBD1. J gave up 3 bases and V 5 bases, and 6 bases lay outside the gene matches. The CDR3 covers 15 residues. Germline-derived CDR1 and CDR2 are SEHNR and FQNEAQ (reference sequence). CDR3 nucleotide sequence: TGTGCCAGCAGCCAGACAGGGGGGGGAACAGATACGCAGTATTTT. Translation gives CASSQTGGGTDTQYF. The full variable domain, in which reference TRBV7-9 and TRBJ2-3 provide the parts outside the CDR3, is DTGVSQNPRHKITKRGQNVTFRCDPISEHNRLYWYRQTLGQGPEFLTYFQNEAQLEKSRLLSDRFSAERPKGSFSTLEIQRTEQGDSAMYLCASSQTGGGTDTQYFGPGTRLTVL.